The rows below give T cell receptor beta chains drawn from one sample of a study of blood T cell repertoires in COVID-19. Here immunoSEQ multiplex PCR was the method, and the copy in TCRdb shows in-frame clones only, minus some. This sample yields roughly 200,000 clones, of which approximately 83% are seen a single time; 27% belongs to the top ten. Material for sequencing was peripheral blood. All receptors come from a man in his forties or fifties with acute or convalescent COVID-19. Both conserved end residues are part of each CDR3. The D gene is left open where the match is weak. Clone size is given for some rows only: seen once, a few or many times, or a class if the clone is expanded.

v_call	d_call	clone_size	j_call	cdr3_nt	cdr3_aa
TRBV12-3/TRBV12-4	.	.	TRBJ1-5	TGTGCCAGCAGCCCCGGGGGGGACCAGCCCCAGCATTTT	CASSPGGDQPQHF
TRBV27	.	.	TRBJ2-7	TGTGCCAGCAGTCGCGCTTGGGCAGCCTACGAGCAGTACTTC	CASSRAWAAYEQYF
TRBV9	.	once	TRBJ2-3	TGTGCCAGCAGCGTGGTTCAGGGTATGGGCACAGATACGCAGTATTTT	CASSVVQGMGTDTQYF
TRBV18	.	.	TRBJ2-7	TGTGCCAGCTCACTTGAGAGGTCTGACTACGAGCAGTACTTC	CASSLERSDYEQYF
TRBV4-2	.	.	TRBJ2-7	TGTGCCAGCAGCCAAGCGACAGGATCCTACGAGCAGTACTTC	CASSQATGSYEQYF
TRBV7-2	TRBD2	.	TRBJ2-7	TGTGCCAGCAGGACGGGGACTAACTCCTACGAGCAGTACTTC	CASRTGTNSYEQYF
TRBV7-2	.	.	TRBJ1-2	TGTGCCAGTAGGAGTTCCCTAGGGGACTCGATTATTAGCTACACCTTC	CASRSSLGDSIISYTF
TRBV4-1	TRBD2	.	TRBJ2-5	TGCGCCAGCAGCCTCGGGACTAGCGGGACCCAGTACTTC	CASSLGTSGTQYF
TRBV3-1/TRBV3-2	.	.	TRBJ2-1	TGTGCCAGCAGCCAACGCGTCGGTGAGCAGTTCTTC	CASSQRVGEQFF
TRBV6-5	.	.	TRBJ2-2	TGTGCCAGCAGTTACTTCCAGGTCTACACCGGGGAGCTGTTTTTT	CASSYFQVYTGELFF
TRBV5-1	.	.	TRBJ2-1	TGCGCCAGCACCGGCGGGACAGCAAACAATGAGCAGTTCTTC	CASTGGTANNEQFF
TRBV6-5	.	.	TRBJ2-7	TGTGCCAGCAGTTACTCGGAGACAGGTCTTTACTTC	CASSYSETGLYF
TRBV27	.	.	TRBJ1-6	TGTGCCAGCAGTCTACCGGGTTCACCCCTCCACTTT	CASSLPGSPLHF
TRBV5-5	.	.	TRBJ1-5	TGTGCCAGCACCCCGACGGGATCGGGAAATCAGCCCCAGCATTTT	CASTPTGSGNQPQHF
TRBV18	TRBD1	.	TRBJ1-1	TGTGCCAGCTCACCAGAGGGGGCCCTGAACACTGAAGCTTTCTTT	CASSPEGALNTEAFF
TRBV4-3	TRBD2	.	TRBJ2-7	TGCGCCAGCAGCCGTGGTCTCAGCGGGATCACTTACGAGCAGTACTTC	CASSRGLSGITYEQYF
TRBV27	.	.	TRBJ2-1	TGTGCCAGTGACCTTAAAAGGGGATATTACAATGAGCAGTTCTTC	CASDLKRGYYNEQFF
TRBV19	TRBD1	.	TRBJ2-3	TGTGCCAGTAGTGGGGGCAGGGGGTCAAGCACAGATACGCAGTATTTT	CASSGGRGSSTDTQYF
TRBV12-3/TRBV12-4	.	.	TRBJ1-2	TGTGCCAGCAGTTTTAGTAATGGCTACACCTTC	CASSFSNGYTF
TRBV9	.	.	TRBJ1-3	TGTGCCAGCAGCCGTAGTTCTGGGGGGTGGTCTGGAAACACCATATATTTT	CASSRSSGGWSGNTIYF
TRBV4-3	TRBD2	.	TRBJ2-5	TGCGCCAGCAGCCCGGGACTAGCGGGAGGCAGGGGAGAGACCCAGTACTTC	CASSPGLAGGRGETQYF
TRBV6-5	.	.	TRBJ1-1	TGTGCCAGCAGACGGGACACCCGGAACACTGAAGCTTTCTTT	CASRRDTRNTEAFF
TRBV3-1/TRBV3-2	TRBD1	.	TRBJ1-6	TGTGCCAGCAGCCAACTGGCCGGGACAGGGGATTCACCCCTCCACTTT	CASSQLAGTGDSPLHF
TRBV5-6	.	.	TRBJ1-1	TGTGCCAGCAGCTCGAATAGCGGTGGGGCTACTGAAGCTTTCTTT	CASSSNSGGATEAFF
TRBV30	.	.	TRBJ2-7	TGTGCCTGGAGTGTAGGGATCAGGGGAGCGTACGAGCAGTACTTC	CAWSVGIRGAYEQYF
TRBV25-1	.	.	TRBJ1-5	TGTGCCAGCAGCTCTACAGGAGAATCCCAGCCCCAGCATTTT	CASSSTGESQPQHF
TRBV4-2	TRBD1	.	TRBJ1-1	TGTGCCAGCAGCCAAGGGGACAGGTTTTCGGACACTGAAGCTTTCTTT	CASSQGDRFSDTEAFF
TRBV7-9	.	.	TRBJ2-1	TGTGCCAGCTCTCTTGGGGCCAACAGGGCCCATGAGCAGTTCTTC	CASSLGANRAHEQFF
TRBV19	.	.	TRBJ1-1	TGTGCCAGTAGGACAACCTCACAGGGCGCTGAAGCTTTCTTT	CASRTTSQGAEAFF
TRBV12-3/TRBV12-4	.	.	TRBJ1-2	TGTGCCAGCAGTTTAGGAGAGACTACACGTCACACCTTC	CASSLGETTRHTF
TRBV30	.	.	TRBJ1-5	TGTGCCTGGAGGATCGGGGGAAATCAGCCCCAGCATTTT	CAWRIGGNQPQHF
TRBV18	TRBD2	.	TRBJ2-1	TGTGCCAGCTCAGCAGCGGGGTTTTACAATGAGCAGTTCTTC	CASSAAGFYNEQFF
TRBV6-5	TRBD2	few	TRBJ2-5	TGTGCCAGCAGTCCAGCGGGAGCTCAAGAGACCCAGTACTTC	CASSPAGAQETQYF
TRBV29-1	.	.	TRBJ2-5	TGCAGCGTCGAGCAGGGACTTCTGGGCGGGACCCAGTACTTC	CSVEQGLLGGTQYF
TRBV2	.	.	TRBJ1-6	TGTGCCAGCAGTGTTGGACTGTTTTCACCCCTCCACTTT	CASSVGLFSPLHF
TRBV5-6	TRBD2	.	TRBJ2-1	TGTGCCAGCAGCTTGGGCATGCGGGAGGGCCTCTCCAATGAGCAGTTCTTC	CASSLGMREGLSNEQFF
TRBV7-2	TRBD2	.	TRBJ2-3	TGTGCCAGCAGCTTTTTAGCGGGACCAGATACGCAGTATTTT	CASSFLAGPDTQYF
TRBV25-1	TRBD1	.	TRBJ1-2	TGTGCCAGCAGTGACCGGACAGGGGACTTAGGTGGCTACACCTTC	CASSDRTGDLGGYTF
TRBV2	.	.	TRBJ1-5	TGTGCCAGCAGTGACGCCAGGGGCAATCAGCCCCAGCATTTT	CASSDARGNQPQHF
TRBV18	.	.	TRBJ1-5	TGTGCCAGCTCACCAGAGGGCCCCCAGCCCCAGCATTTT	CASSPEGPQPQHF
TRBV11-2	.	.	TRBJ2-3	TGTGCCAGCAGCTTATCTGGGGGGATTAGCACAGATACGCAGTATTTT	CASSLSGGISTDTQYF
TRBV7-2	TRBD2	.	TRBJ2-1	TGTGCCAGCAGGCCAGATCTAGCGGGAGACCCCACCTACAATGAGCAGTTCTTC	CASRPDLAGDPTYNEQFF
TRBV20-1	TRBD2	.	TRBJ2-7	TGCAGTGCTAGTCCGGGACTAGCGGCCTACGAGCAGTACTTC	CSASPGLAAYEQYF
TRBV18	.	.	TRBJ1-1	TGTGCCAGCTCACCTCGACAGACTGGTGTGTCTGAAGCTTTCTTT	CASSPRQTGVSEAFF
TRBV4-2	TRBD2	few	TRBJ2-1	TGTGCCAGCAGCCACCCCTTAAGACTAGCGGGAGGAGGCTACAATGAGCAGTTCTTC	CASSHPLRLAGGGYNEQFF
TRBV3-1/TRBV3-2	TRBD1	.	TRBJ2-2	TGTGCCAGCAGCCCTTCAGGGACAGCCGGGGAGCTGTTTTTT	CASSPSGTAGELFF
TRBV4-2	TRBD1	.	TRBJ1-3	TGTGCCAGCAGCCCGGGACAGACAAGCTCTGGAAACACCATATATTTT	CASSPGQTSSGNTIYF
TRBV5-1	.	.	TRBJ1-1	TGCGCCAGCAGCTTGGAGAGGGGGTCGGCTTTCTTT	CASSLERGSAFF
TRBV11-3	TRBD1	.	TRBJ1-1	TGTGCCAGCAGCTTAGACGGGACAGGATCTGAAGCTTTCTTT	CASSLDGTGSEAFF
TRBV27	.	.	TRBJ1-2	TGTGCCAGCAGTCCACGAGGCGGCCTGATGAGCGGCTACACCTTC	CASSPRGGLMSGYTF
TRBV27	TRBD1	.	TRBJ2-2	TGTGCCACCCGATGGGGACAGGGGTCAACCGGGGAGCTGTTTTTT	CATRWGQGSTGELFF
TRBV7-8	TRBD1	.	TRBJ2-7	TGTGCCAGCAGCTTAGCGAGGCAGGGGGCCTACGAGCAGTACTTC	CASSLARQGAYEQYF
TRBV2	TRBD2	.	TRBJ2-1	TGTGCCAGCAGTGGCAGCGGGGGGTGGGATGAGCAGTTCTTC	CASSGSGGWDEQFF
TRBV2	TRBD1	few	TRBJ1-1	TGTGCCAGCAGTGGATCGGGACAGAAGAACACTGAAGCTTTCTTT	CASSGSGQKNTEAFF